This entry is about one T cell receptor (beta chain). Genomic DNA, the template, was used for profiling of the TCR beta VDJ and CDR3. TCRdb called the reads again in MiXCR, with one record for every CDR3 protein. Among tens of thousands of distinct CDR3 sequences listed, over 60% were seen once. This record comes from a study of CD8+CD57+ T cells in acquired aplastic anemia. The overall study: Sorted CD4+ and CD8+ cells gave a mean 3.2 ug DNA, range roughly 0.18 to 30 ug.

CDR1 is KGHDR and CDR2 is SFDVKD in the germline V gene. This CDR3 contains 14 residues. V shed 9 bases and J shed 3 bases, with 16 bases lying between them. J is TRBJ1-1 and V is TRBV24-1; D gene ambiguous. Sequences were obtained from sorted CD4+, CD8+, or CD8+CD57+ T cells (not recorded which) from PBMCs. This sequence originates from a human donor in good health, serving as a control. CDR3 nucleotides: TGTGCCACCTCTAGCGGCAGGAGGGACACTGAAGCTTTCTTT. As protein: CATSSGRRDTEAFF.